This T cell receptor (beta chain) was observed in a study of blood T cells in healthy people across ages. This clonotype was seen a few times. Its target is not known. Per individual sample, total RNA of at least 6 micrograms was extracted. Findings and limits, study-wide: Higher diversity, along with more naive CD4+ cells, distinguished long-lived donors from aged donors. Roughly linear declines in TCR beta diversity per million T cells occurred with age.

A sample-barcoded 5' primer and a J-beta primer mix were used in a second PCR of roughly 7 to 12 cycles. TCRdb re-called the 5' RACE reads with MiXCR, one entry per CDR3 protein. This table holds about 970,000 distinct CDR3 sequences, about 51% found once. The CDR3 extends over 15 amino acids. V lost 6 bases to trimming and J lost 0 bases, with 14 bases between them. The germline gives CDR1 MNHEY, CDR2 SMNVEV (reference sequence). The rearrangement uses TRBV27 and TRBJ2-5; tentative D call: TRBD2 (5 bases). Source material: blood. The TCR sequence derives from a woman aged 55-70 years in good health. The chain's CDR3 is CASSKVDWNQETQYF. The CDR3 nucleotides read TGTGCCAGCAGCAAGGTGGACTGGAACCAAGAGACCCAGTACTTC.